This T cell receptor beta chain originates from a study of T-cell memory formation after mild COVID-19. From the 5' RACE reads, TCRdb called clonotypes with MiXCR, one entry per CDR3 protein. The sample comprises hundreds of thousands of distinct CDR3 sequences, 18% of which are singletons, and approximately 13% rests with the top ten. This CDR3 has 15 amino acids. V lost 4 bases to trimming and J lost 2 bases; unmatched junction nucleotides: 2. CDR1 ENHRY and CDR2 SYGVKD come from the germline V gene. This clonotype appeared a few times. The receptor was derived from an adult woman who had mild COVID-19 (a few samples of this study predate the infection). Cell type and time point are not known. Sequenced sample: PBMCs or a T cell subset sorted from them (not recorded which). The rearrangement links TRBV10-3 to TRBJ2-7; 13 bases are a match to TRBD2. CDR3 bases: TGTGCCATCAGTGTAACTAGCGGGGGGGCCTACGAGCAGTACTTC. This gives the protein CAISVTSGGAYEQYF.